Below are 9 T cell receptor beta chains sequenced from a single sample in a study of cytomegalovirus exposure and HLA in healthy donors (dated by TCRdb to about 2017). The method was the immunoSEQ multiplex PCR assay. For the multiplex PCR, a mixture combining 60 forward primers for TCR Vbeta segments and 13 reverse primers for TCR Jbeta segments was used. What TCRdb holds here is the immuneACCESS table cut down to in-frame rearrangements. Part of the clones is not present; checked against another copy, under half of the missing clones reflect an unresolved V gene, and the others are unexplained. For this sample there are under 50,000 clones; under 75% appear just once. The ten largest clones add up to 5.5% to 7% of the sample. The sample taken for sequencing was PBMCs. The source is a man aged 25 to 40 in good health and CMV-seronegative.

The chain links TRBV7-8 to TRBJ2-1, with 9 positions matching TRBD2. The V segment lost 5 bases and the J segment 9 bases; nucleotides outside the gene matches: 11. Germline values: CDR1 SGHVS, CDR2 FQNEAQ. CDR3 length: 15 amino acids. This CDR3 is CASSRIAGVYIEQFF. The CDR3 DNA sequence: TGTGCCAGCAGCCGAATAGCGGGAGTATATATTGAGCAGTTCTTC.

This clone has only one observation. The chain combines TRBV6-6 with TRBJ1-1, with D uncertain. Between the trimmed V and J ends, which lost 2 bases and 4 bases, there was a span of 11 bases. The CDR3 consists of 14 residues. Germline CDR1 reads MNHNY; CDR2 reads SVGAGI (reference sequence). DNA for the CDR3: TGTGCCAGCAGTTACACCGGGGTCGGCACTGAAGCTTTCTTT. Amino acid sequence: CASSYTGVGTEAFF.

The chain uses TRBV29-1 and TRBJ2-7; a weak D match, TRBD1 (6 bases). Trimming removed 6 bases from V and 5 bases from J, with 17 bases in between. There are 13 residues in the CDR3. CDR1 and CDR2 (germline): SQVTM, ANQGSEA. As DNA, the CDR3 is TGCAGCGTAACTGGGGCAGGGGACGACGAGCAGTACTTC. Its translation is CSVTGAGDDEQYF.

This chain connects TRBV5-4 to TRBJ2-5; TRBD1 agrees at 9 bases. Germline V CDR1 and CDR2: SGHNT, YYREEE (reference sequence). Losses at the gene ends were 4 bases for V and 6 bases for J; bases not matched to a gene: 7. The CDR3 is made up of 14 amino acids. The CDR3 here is CASSPGQGIKTQYF. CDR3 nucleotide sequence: TGTGCCAGCAGCCCCGGACAGGGGATAAAGACCCAGTACTTC.

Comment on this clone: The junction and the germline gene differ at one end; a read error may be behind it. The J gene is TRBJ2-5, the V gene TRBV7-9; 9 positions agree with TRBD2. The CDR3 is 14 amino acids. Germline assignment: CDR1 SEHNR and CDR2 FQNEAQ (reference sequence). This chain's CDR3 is CASSIAGVQETQYF. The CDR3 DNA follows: TGTGCCAGCAGCATAGCGGGAGTCCAAGAGACCCAGTACTTC. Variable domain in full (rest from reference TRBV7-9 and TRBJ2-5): DTGVSQNPRHKITKRGQNVTFRCDPISEHNRLYWYRQTLGQGPEFLTYFQNEAQLEKSRLLSDRFSAERPKGSFSTLEIQRTEQGDSAMYLCASSIAGVQETQYFGPGTRLLVL.

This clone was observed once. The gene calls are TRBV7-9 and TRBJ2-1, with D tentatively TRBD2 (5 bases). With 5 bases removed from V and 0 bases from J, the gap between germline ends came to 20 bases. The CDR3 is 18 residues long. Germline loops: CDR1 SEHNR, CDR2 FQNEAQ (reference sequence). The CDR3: CASSPPPGTTDSYNEQFF. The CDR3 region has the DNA TGTGCCAGCAGCCCCCCTCCGGGAACCACAGACTCCTACAATGAGCAGTTCTTC. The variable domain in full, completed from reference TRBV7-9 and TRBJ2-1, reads DTGVSQNPRHKITKRGQNVTFRCDPISEHNRLYWYRQTLGQGPEFLTYFQNEAQLEKSRLLSDRFSAERPKGSFSTLEIQRTEQGDSAMYLCASSPPPGTTDSYNEQFFGPGTRLTVL.

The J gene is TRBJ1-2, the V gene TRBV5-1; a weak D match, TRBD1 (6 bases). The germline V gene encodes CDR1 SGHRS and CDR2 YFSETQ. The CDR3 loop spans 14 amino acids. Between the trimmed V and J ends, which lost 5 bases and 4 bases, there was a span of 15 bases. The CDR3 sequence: CASRDSQGPYGYTF. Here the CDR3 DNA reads TGCGCCAGCAGAGATTCACAGGGACCCTATGGCTACACCTTC.

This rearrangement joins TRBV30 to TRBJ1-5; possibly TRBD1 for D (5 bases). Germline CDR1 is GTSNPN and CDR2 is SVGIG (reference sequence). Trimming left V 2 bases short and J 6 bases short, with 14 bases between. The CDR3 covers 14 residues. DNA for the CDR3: TGTGCCTGGAGTAAGGATAGGGGAGGTCAGCCCCAGCATTTT. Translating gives CAWSKDRGGQPQHF.

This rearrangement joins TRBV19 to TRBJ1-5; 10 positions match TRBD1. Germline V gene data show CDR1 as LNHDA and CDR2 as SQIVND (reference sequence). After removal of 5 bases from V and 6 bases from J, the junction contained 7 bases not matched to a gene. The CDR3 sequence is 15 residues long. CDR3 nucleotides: TGTGCCAGTAGTCCCGACAGGGGGCGATCTCAGCCCCAGCATTTT. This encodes CASSPDRGRSQPQHF.